The 3 T cell receptor beta chains below come from one sample, sequenced in a study of cytomegalovirus exposure and HLA in healthy donors. PCR primers comprised 60 Vbeta and 13 Jbeta primers. The repertoire was sequenced with immunoSEQ multiplex PCR; TCRdb's copy has only in-frame clones and lacks some. The sample holds 90,000 to 150,000 clones, 55% to 65% seen once. The specimen was PBMCs. The receptors were gathered from a middle-aged man in good health and CMV-seropositive.

V usage is TRBV7-3 and J usage is TRBJ2-2, with 12 nucleotides matching TRBD2. Trimming cost V 4 bases and J 5 bases; bases outside gene matches: 5. Germline assignment: CDR1 SGHTA and CDR2 FQGTGA. This CDR3 has 16 amino acids. The CDR3, as DNA: TGTGCCAGCAGCTCACTAGCGGGGGGCAGAACCGGGGAGCTGTTTTTT. It codes for CASSSLAGGRTGELFF. Complete variable domain (other parts from reference TRBV7-3 and TRBJ2-2): GAGVSQTPSNKVTEKGKYVELRCDPISGHTALYWYRQSLGQGPEFLIYFQGTGAADDSGLPNDRFFAVRPEGSVSTLKIQRTERGDSAVYLCASSSLAGGRTGELFFGEGSRLTVL.

There are many counts of this clone. This chain joins TRBV4-2 and TRBJ2-7; D not certain. Germline lookup yields CDR1 LGHNA and CDR2 YNFKEQ. Trimming took 0 bases from V and 6 from J, leaving 12 bases between them. This CDR3 has 14 residues. The CDR3, as DNA: TGTGCCAGCAGCCAAGATGGGCACGTCGGCGAGCAGTACTTC. Translation gives CASSQDGHVGEQYF.

The V and J genes are TRBV19 and TRBJ1-5; D is perhaps TRBD1 (6 bases). The V end lost 6 bases, the J end lost 3 bases, and 6 bases lay between the germline ends. The CDR3 length is 12 residues. The germline CDR1 and CDR2 sequences are LNHDA and SQIVND (reference sequence). The CDR3 here is CASRGANQPQHF. For the CDR3, the DNA is TGTGCCAGTAGGGGGGCCAATCAGCCCCAGCATTTT.